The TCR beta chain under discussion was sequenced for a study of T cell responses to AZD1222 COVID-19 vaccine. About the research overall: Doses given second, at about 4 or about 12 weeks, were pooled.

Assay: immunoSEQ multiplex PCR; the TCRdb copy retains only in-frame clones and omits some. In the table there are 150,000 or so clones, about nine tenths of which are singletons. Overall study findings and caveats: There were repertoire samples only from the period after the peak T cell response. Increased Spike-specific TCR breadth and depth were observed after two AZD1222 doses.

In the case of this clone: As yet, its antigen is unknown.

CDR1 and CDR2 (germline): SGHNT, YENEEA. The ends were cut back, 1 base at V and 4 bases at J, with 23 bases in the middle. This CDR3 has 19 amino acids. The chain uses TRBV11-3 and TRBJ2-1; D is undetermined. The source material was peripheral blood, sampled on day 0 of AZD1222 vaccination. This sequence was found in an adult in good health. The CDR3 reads CASSLVTPGNMGGYNEQFF. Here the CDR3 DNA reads TGTGCCAGCAGCTTAGTGACTCCTGGCAACATGGGTGGATACAATGAGCAGTTCTTC.